Listed below are T cell receptor beta chains from one sample, sequenced in a study of Graves' ophthalmopathy and Graves' hyperthyroidism. A single record per CDR3 protein comes from TCRdb applying MiXCR to the multiplex PCR reads. The sample consists of hundreds of thousands of distinct CDR3 sequences, 22% of them appearing once. Specimen: peripheral blood. These TCRs come from a woman between 18 and 29 years old with stable Graves' hyperthyroidism. Some clones in this sample may be carry-over from other donors' samples. Both conserved end residues are part of each CDR3. D genes are given only for firm matches. Where a row states a size, it is once, few, many or the class of an expanded clone; other rows omit it.

d_gene,v_gene,j_gene,abundance,CDR3nt,CDR3aa
.,TRBV27,TRBJ2-2,few,TGTGCCAGCAGCGGAGCGGGCGGGGAGCTGTTTTTT,CASSGAGGELFF
.,TRBV27,TRBJ2-7,.,TGTGCCAGCAGTTTTCAATTACAATACGAGCAGTACTTC,CASSFQLQYEQYF
.,TRBV20-1,TRBJ1-2,many,TGCAGTGCTAGGACAGACCAAAAAAACTATGGCTACACCTTC,CSARTDQKNYGYTF
TRBD2,TRBV11-2,TRBJ2-5,.,TGTGCCAGCAGCTTAGGCCTAGCGGGGATGGCCCAGTACTTC,CASSLGLAGMAQYF
.,TRBV6-5,TRBJ2-7,.,TGTGCCAGCATTAACCAACTACATTACGAGCAGTACTTC,CASINQLHYEQYF
.,TRBV9,TRBJ2-7,few,TGTGCCAGCAGCGTAGGAGGGGGACGGCCCTACGAGCAGTACTTC,CASSVGGGRPYEQYF
TRBD1,TRBV2,TRBJ2-7,many,TGTGCCAGCGGACTCGGGACAGTAAACACCTACGAGCAGTACTTC,CASGLGTVNTYEQYF
TRBD1,TRBV12-3/TRBV12-4,TRBJ1-2,.,TGTGCCAGCAGTCAACGAGGGGGGACAGTAGTCTATGGCTACACCTTC,CASSQRGGTVVYGYTF
TRBD1,TRBV13,TRBJ1-1,many,TGTGCCAGCAGCTTGAAGACAGGGATCATGAACACTGAAGCTTTCTTT,CASSLKTGIMNTEAFF
TRBD2,TRBV20-1,TRBJ2-5,many,TGCAGTGCTAGTGGAGTAGCGGGAAGCGAAGGGCGAGAGACCCAGTACTTC,CSASGVAGSEGRETQYF
.,TRBV2,TRBJ1-1,many,TGTGCCAGCAGTAGCTCAGGAGTTATGAACACTGAAGCTTTCTTT,CASSSSGVMNTEAFF
.,TRBV2,TRBJ1-1,many,TGTGCCAGCAGTGAAGGATGGAGGGTATGGACTGAAGCTTTCTTT,CASSEGWRVWTEAFF
.,TRBV20-1,TRBJ2-4,few,TGCAGTGCTAGTGAGGGGATGAAAAACATTCAGTACTTC,CSASEGMKNIQYF
TRBD1,TRBV9,TRBJ1-6,few,TGTGCCAGCAGCATCCCTTCCGGGACAGGGGGAGAAGGATCCTATAATTCACCCCTCCACTTT,CASSIPSGTGGEGSYNSPLHF
.,TRBV28,TRBJ1-5,many,TGTGCCAGTAGTTTCCTCGAGATGCGGAAATATAGCAATCAGCCCCAGCATTTT,CASSFLEMRKYSNQPQHF
TRBD1,TRBV12-3/TRBV12-4,TRBJ1-6,many,TGTGCCAGCAGAGGACAGGGCTCACCCCTCCACTTT,CASRGQGSPLHF
TRBD1,TRBV28,TRBJ2-5,.,TGTGCCAGCAGTGACTACAGGGGGCGCCGGGAGACCCAGTACTTC,CASSDYRGRRETQYF
TRBD2,TRBV20-1,TRBJ2-7,.,TGCAGTGCTCGAGGACTAGCCCTCGCTAACGTACACGAGCAGTACTTC,CSARGLALANVHEQYF
TRBD1,TRBV6-1,TRBJ2-2,.,TGTGCCAGCAGTGCCAGGACAGGAGGCACCGGGGAGCTGTTTTTT,CASSARTGGTGELFF
.,TRBV6-1,TRBJ1-1,many,TGTGCCAGCATGCGGGAGAACACTGAAGCTTTCTTT,CASMRENTEAFF
.,TRBV28,TRBJ1-3,many,TGTGCCAGCAGTTTATCAGGGACAGGAAACACCATATATTTT,CASSLSGTGNTIYF
TRBD1,TRBV6-5,TRBJ1-6,once,TGTGCCAGCAGTTACAAGGGGGCGGGCCCTAATTCACCCCTCCACTTT,CASSYKGAGPNSPLHF
TRBD2,TRBV5-1,TRBJ2-5,.,TGCGCCAGCAGCACCGATCTAGCGGGGGCTTTGGAGACCCAGTACTTC,CASSTDLAGALETQYF
TRBD1,TRBV7-2,TRBJ1-6,.,TGTGCCAGCAGCCCCTGGCAGGGGGTTGATAATTCACCCCTCCACTTT,CASSPWQGVDNSPLHF
TRBD1,TRBV3-1,TRBJ2-7,few,TGTGCCAGCAGCCAAGGGGACAGGAGCGAGCAGTACTTC,CASSQGDRSEQYF
.,TRBV7-8,TRBJ1-1,.,TGTGCCAGCAGTTTATGGGGAGGGGGTTTCTCTGAAGCTTTCTTT,CASSLWGGGFSEAFF
.,TRBV14,TRBJ2-7,.,TGTGCCAGCAGCCCGCCGTGGTCCTACGAGCAGTACTTC,CASSPPWSYEQYF
.,TRBV6-2/TRBV6-3,TRBJ1-1,many,TGTGCCAGCAGTTATCCCGGTTTGTCCACCATGAACACTGAAGCTTTCTTT,CASSYPGLSTMNTEAFF
.,TRBV6-1,TRBJ2-4,many,TGTGCCAGCAGTCTAGGGCTGGTATTTAACATTCAGTACTTC,CASSLGLVFNIQYF
.,TRBV12-3/TRBV12-4,TRBJ1-1,many,TGTGCCAGCAGTGACAGGAACACTGAAGCTTTCTTT,CASSDRNTEAFF
TRBD1,TRBV20-1,TRBJ1-1,.,TGCAGTGCTAGAGATCCGGGACAGTACACTGAAGCTTTCTTT,CSARDPGQYTEAFF
TRBD2,TRBV11-2,TRBJ2-7,many,TGTGCCAGCAGCTCAGAAGGGAGTAGCGGGGGGGCCTACGAGCAGTACTTC,CASSSEGSSGGAYEQYF
TRBD1,TRBV27,TRBJ2-7,.,TGTGCCACCAGTTTAGACAGGGGGGGGTACGAGCAGTACTTC,CATSLDRGGYEQYF
TRBD1,TRBV10-3,TRBJ2-7,.,TGTGCCATCAGTGATCGGGGACAGGGCTACGAGCAGTACTTC,CAISDRGQGYEQYF
.,TRBV7-2,TRBJ1-1,many,TGTGCCAGCAGCTTAGTAGGGGCGATGAACACTGAAGCTTTCTTT,CASSLVGAMNTEAFF
TRBD1,TRBV6-1,TRBJ2-7,many,TGTGCCAGCAGTGACGACAGGGCTTGGAACGAGCAGTACTTC,CASSDDRAWNEQYF
TRBD1,TRBV29-1,TRBJ2-7,.,TGCAGCGTTGAAGATTCGACAGGGGGGGTATACGAGCAGTACTTC,CSVEDSTGGVYEQYF
.,TRBV4-2,TRBJ1-5,many,TGTGCCAGCAGCCAAGATGGGGCGGGGGGCCCTCAGCCCCAGCATTTT,CASSQDGAGGPQPQHF
.,TRBV27,TRBJ1-3,many,TGTGCCAGCAGGGGCACCGCTGGAAACACCATATATTTT,CASRGTAGNTIYF
.,TRBV2,TRBJ1-2,many,TGTGCCAGCTCTCGTGGGCCGACAACCTATGGCTACACCTTC,CASSRGPTTYGYTF
TRBD1,TRBV11-1,TRBJ1-1,.,TGTGCCAGCAGCCCAGACGGACAGGGAAAATTGAACACTGAAGCTTTCTTT,CASSPDGQGKLNTEAFF
.,TRBV20-1,TRBJ2-2,many,TGCAGTGTGAACACCGGGGAGCTGTTTTTT,CSVNTGELFF
.,TRBV2,TRBJ2-2,many,TGTGCCAGCAGTGCCCCCGCCGGGGCGAACACCGGGGAGCTGTTTTTT,CASSAPAGANTGELFF
.,TRBV29-1,TRBJ2-5,.,TGCAGCGTTGTTGGGAATAGGGAGACCCAGTACTTC,CSVVGNRETQYF
.,TRBV5-1,TRBJ1-1,few,TGCGCCAGCAGCTTGAGGGGTCCGGGCACTGAAGCTTTCTTT,CASSLRGPGTEAFF
TRBD2,TRBV2,TRBJ2-5,few,TGTGCCAGCGGACTAGGGACCGCCCCGAGCCAGTACTTC,CASGLGTAPSQYF